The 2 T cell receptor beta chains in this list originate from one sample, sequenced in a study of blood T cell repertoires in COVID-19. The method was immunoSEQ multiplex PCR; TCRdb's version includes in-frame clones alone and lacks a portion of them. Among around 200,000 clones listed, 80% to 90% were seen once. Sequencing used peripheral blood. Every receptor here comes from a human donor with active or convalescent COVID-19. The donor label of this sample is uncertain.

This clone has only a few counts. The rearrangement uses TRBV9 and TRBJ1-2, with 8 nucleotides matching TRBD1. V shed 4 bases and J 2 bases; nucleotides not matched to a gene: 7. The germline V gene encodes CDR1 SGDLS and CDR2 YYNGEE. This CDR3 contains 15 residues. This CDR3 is CASSTDGQGNYGYTF. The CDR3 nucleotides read TGTGCCAGCAGCACCGACGGACAGGGAAACTATGGCTACACCTTC.

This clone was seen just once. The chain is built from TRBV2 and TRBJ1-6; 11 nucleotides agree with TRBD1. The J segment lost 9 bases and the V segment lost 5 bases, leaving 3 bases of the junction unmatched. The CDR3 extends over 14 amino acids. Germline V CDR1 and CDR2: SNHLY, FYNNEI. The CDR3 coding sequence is TGTGCCAGCAGTAAAGGACAGGGGGCTTCACCCCTCCACTTT. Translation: CASSKGQGASPLHF.